This TCR beta chain was sequenced during a study of blood T cells in healthy people across ages. As for the study in general: Capturing about one barcoded beta molecule per two T cells was achieved by template switching.

The CDR3 has 16 residues. Germline V gives CDR1 MDHEN, CDR2 SYDVKM. Trimming pared 3 bases from V and 2 bases from J, leaving 15 bases between. Remarks on this clonotype: Its antigen remains unidentified.

General observations from the study: Greater diversity and more naive CD4+ cells were seen in long-lived donors than in aged donors. Across the age range, TCR beta diversity per million T cells fell in a roughly linear way.

Healthy Russian Caucasian donors spanned ages about 6 to 100 years. Next came a second PCR, run for about 7 to 12 cycles, which used a sample-barcoded 5' primer along with a J-beta primer mix. One entry per CDR3 protein, called by TCRdb with MiXCR from the 5' RACE reads. The sample carries 700,000 to 950,000 distinct CDR3 sequences, nearly 60% recorded once. The V gene is TRBV28, the J gene TRBJ2-3; D is ambiguous. The TCR comes from a man between 25 and 39 years old in good health. The sample taken for sequencing was blood. The CDR3 sequence is CASSLETTRNTDTQYF. CDR3 bases: TGTGCCAGCAGTTTGGAGACCACCAGAAACACAGATACGCAGTATTTT.